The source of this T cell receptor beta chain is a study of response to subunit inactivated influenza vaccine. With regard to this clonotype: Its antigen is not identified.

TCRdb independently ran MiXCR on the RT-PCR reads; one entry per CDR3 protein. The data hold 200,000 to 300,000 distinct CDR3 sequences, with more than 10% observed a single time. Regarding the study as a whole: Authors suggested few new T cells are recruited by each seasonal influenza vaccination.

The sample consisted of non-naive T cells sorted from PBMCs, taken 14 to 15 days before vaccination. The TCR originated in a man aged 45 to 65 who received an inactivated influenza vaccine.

CDR3 amino acids: CASSFGGRAYNEQFF. The CDR3 nucleotides are TGTGCCAGCAGTTTTGGCGGGAGGGCTTACAATGAGCAGTTCTTC. This rearrangement joins TRBV6-5 to TRBJ2-1, with 9 bases fitting TRBD2. CDR1 and CDR2 from the germline V gene are MNHEY and SVGAGI. V shed 4 bases and J 4 bases; nucleotides not matched to a gene: 5. The CDR3 runs to 15 residues.